This TCR beta chain was sequenced for a study of blood T cells in healthy people across ages. The trim removed 5 bases at V and 3 bases at J, leaving 7 bases unmatched. This CDR3 region has 14 residues. The germline V gene encodes CDR1 SGHAT and CDR2 FQNNGV. Every sample yielded at least 6.5 million isolated PBMCs. A second PCR of 7 to 11 cycles used a sample-barcoded 5' primer and a J-beta primer mix. Any given sample supplied a minimum of 3 million CDR3-containing paired-end reads. TCRdb analysed the 5' RACE reads with MiXCR anew, one entry per CDR3 protein. The table records about 930,000 distinct CDR3 sequences, almost 30% of them present only once. These sequences were also reported in another study, on T cells of mothers and their children.

Source material: blood. The rearrangement links TRBV11-2 to TRBJ2-7, with 7 bases matching TRBD1. The TCR originated in a woman aged 40 to 50 in good health. Written as DNA, the CDR3 is TGTGCCAGCAGCCAGAGCACAGGGGACTACGAGCAGTACTTC. Amino acids: CASSQSTGDYEQYF.